Listed below are T cell receptor beta chains from one sample, sequenced in a study of T cell responses to AZD1222 COVID-19 vaccine. The data were produced by immunoSEQ multiplex PCR, yet TCRdb's version contains in-frame clones alone and is incomplete. Here the sample spans about 140,000 clones, 85% to 95% being singletons. Here the sequenced sample was peripheral blood, taken on day 0 of MenACWY control vaccination. These TCRs come from an adult in good health. The CDR3 runs from the conserved cysteine through the conserved F or W. The D gene is left open where the match is weak. A clone size is listed for some rows: how often the clone was seen (once, few, many), or a class if it is expanded.

j_gene | v_gene | abundance | d_gene | CDR3aa | CDR3nt
TRBJ1-1 | TRBV28 | - | - | CASTRFRGFGTEAFF | TGTGCCAGCACCCGGTTTAGGGGCTTCGGCACTGAAGCTTTCTTT
TRBJ2-1 | TRBV10-3 | - | - | CAIRGSGSHEQFF | TGTGCCATCAGAGGGAGTGGATCCCATGAGCAGTTCTTC
TRBJ1-2 | TRBV19 | - | - | CASSIEWRDYGYTF | TGTGCCAGTAGTATTGAGTGGAGGGACTATGGCTACACCTTC
TRBJ2-1 | TRBV7-9 | - | - | CASPSPTSSYNEQFF | TGTGCCAGCCCTTCGCCGACTAGCTCCTACAATGAGCAGTTCTTC
TRBJ1-5 | TRBV27 | - | TRBD1 | CASSPVTGVNQPQHF | TGTGCCAGCAGCCCCGTGACAGGGGTCAATCAGCCCCAGCATTTT
TRBJ1-5 | TRBV7-9 | - | - | CASSLEGLNQPQHF | TGTGCCAGCAGCTTAGAAGGCCTCAATCAGCCCCAGCATTTT
TRBJ2-1 | TRBV5-1 | - | - | CASSASSGLSSYNEQFF | TGCGCCAGCAGCGCAAGCTCGGGACTCAGCTCCTACAATGAGCAGTTCTTC
TRBJ1-5 | TRBV7-8 | - | - | CASSPLHGNQPQHF | TGTGCCAGCAGCCCCCTCCATGGGAATCAGCCCCAGCATTTT
TRBJ1-6 | TRBV9 | few | TRBD1 | CASSPDRDSPLHF | TGTGCCAGCAGCCCGGACAGGGACTCACCCCTCCACTTT
TRBJ2-5 | TRBV15 | - | - | CATSLRGVTQYF | TGTGCCACCTCCTTGAGGGGAGTAACCCAGTACTTC
TRBJ1-5 | TRBV28 | - | - | CASSLRRQGNQPQHF | TGTGCCAGCAGTTTACGGCGACAGGGCAATCAGCCCCAGCATTTT
TRBJ1-4 | TRBV18 | - | - | CASSLRQFNEKLFF | TGTGCCAGCTCACTGCGGCAGTTTAATGAAAAACTGTTTTTT
TRBJ2-5 | TRBV12-5 | - | - | CASGLSGVETQYF | TGTGCTAGTGGTTTGTCAGGGGTAGAGACCCAGTACTTC
TRBJ1-3 | TRBV7-9 | few | - | CASSLESGSGNTIYF | TGTGCCAGCAGCTTGGAATCGGGTTCTGGAAACACCATATATTTT
TRBJ1-6 | TRBV25-1 | - | TRBD1 | CASSEDRGFGSPLHF | TGTGCCAGCAGTGAAGACAGGGGATTCGGTTCACCCCTCCACTTT
TRBJ2-7 | TRBV6-5 | - | - | CASTSAYEQYF | TGTGCCAGCACTAGCGCCTACGAGCAGTACTTC
TRBJ2-2 | TRBV18 | - | - | CASSPANTGELFF | TGTGCCAGCTCACCAGCGAACACCGGGGAGCTGTTTTTT